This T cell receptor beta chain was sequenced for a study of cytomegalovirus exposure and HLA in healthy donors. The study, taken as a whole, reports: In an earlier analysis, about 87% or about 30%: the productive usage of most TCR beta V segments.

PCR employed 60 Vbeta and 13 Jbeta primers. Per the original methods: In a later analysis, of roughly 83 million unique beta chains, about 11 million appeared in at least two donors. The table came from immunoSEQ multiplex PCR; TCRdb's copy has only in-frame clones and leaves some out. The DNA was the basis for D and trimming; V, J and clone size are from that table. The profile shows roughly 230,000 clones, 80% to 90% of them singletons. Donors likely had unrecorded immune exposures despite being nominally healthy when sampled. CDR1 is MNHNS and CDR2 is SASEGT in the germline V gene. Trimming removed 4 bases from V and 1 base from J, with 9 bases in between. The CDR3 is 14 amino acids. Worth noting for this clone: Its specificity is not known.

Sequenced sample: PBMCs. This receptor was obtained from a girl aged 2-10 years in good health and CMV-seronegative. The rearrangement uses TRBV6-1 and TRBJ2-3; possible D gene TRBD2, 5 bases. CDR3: CASSGFSGTDTQYF. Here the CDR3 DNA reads TGTGCCAGCAGTGGTTTTAGCGGCACAGATACGCAGTATTTT.